Detailed here is one T cell receptor (beta chain). The source of the sample is a study of blood T cell repertoires in COVID-19. The repertoire was sequenced with immunoSEQ multiplex PCR; TCRdb's copy has only in-frame clones and lacks some. This table has fewer than 350,000 clones, around 90% appearing once. The CDR3 extends over 15 amino acids. V lost 0 bases to trimming and J lost 0 bases, with 6 bases between them. Germline V gene lookup returns CDR1 SGHRS and CDR2 YFSETQ. The clonotype was recovered from a woman aged 30 to 39 with COVID-19, enrolled during active disease. The chain recombines TRBV5-1 with TRBJ2-2; D is undetermined. Sequencing used peripheral blood. The CDR3 bases are TGCGCCAGCAGCTTGGGACACACGAACACCGGGGAGCTGTTTTTT. It encodes CASSLGHTNTGELFF.